Listed here are 24 T cell receptor beta chains from one sample, sequenced in a study of cytomegalovirus exposure and HLA in healthy donors listed by TCRdb under 2017. The library was produced with the immunoSEQ multiplex PCR assay. The multiplex PCR relied on a mix of 60 forward primers for TCR Vbeta segments and 13 reverse primers for TCR Jbeta segments. Imported from immuneACCESS, the table was reduced by TCRdb to in-frame sequences with V and J called. These copies leave out some clones; in studies compared against another copy, an unresolved V gene accounts for under half, and the cause of the remainder is not known. This sample lists 85,000 to 100,000 clones; roughly 63% were detected once. In total, the top ten clones hold 2.7% of the sample. The sample consisted of PBMCs. Receptors were obtained from a man over 45 in good health and CMV-seronegative.

The CDR3 DNA sequence: TGCGCCAGCAGCCAAGTCGTCATTTTGCGGGACAGGGGGATCGGCCTCCACTTT. Amino acid sequence: CASSQVVILRDRGIGLHF. This chain uses TRBV4-1 with TRBJ1-6; TRBD1 matches 11 bases. The germline gives CDR1 MGHRA, CDR2 YSYEKL. The V segment lost 1 base and the J segment 15 bases; nucleotides outside the gene matches: 17. This CDR3 contains 18 residues.

This clone was detected a few times. The chain employs TRBV28 and TRBJ1-3, with TRBD1 matching 7 bases. V lost 6 bases, J lost 15 bases, and 8 bases stayed unmatched. The CDR3 loop spans 11 amino acids. Germline V gene lookup returns CDR1 MDHEN and CDR2 SYDVKM. In nucleotides, the CDR3 is TGTGCCAGCAGCCTCAGGGGGACGGGATATTTT. Protein sequence: CASSLRGTGYF.

V gene TRBV27 combines with J gene TRBJ2-5; 15 bases are shared with TRBD2. Germline CDR1 is MNHEY and CDR2 is SMNVEV (reference sequence). CDR3 length: 19 amino acids. Trimming at V came to 6 bases and at J to 1 base, leaving 12 bases not matched to a gene. The CDR3 DNA reads TGTGCCAGCAGCTTCTCAGGACTAGCGGGAGGGTCCTTCCAAGAGACCCAGTACTTC. It is translated as CASSFSGLAGGSFQETQYF.

This chain connects TRBV7-8 to TRBJ2-7, with no clear D. Germline CDR1 and CDR2: SGHVS and FQNEAQ. This CDR3 region has 16 residues. The V end lost 5 bases, the J end lost 0 bases, and 17 bases lay between the germline ends. The CDR3 DNA sequence: TGTGCCAGCAGCCCGACCTTGGCGGTAAGCTCCTACGAGCAGTACGTC. Its protein is CASSPTLAVSSYEQYV.

This rearrangement joins TRBV18 to TRBJ2-5, with TRBD1 matching over 11 bases. V lost 4 bases to trimming and J lost 5 bases; unmatched junction nucleotides: 6. CDR1 and CDR2 (germline): KGHSH, LQKENI. The CDR3 is 15 residues long. The CDR3 sequence: CASSLRTGGAETQYF. The CDR3 DNA reads TGTGCCAGCTCACTCCGGACAGGGGGCGCGGAGACCCAGTACTTC. Looking up the rest from reference TRBV18 and TRBJ2-5 gives the full variable domain: NAGVMQNPRHLVRRRGQEARLRCSPMKGHSHVYWYRQLPEEGLKFMVYLQKENIIDESGMPKERFSAEFPKEGPSILRIQQVVRGDSAAYFCASSLRTGGAETQYFGPGTRLLVL.

The chain joins TRBV28 to TRBJ2-1; 9 nucleotides match TRBD2. Germline values: CDR1 MDHEN, CDR2 SYDVKM. V was clipped by 7 bases and J by 15 bases; unmatched bases: 16. CDR3 length equals 14 residues. The CDR3 here is CASTKRGEVRNGFF. The CDR3 DNA follows: TGTGCCAGCACCAAGCGGGGGGAAGTGCGTAATGGGTTCTTC.

This sequence joins TRBV15 and TRBJ2-7; perhaps TRBD1 as D (6 bases). The germline V gene encodes CDR1 LNHNV and CDR2 YYDKDF (reference sequence). The V and J ends lost 3 bases and 2 bases respectively, with 8 bases between them. The CDR3 sequence is 13 residues long. CDR3 DNA sequence: TGTGCCACCAGCAGGGACAGCGCCTACGAGCAGTACTTC. This translates into CATSRDSAYEQYF. The entire variable domain, with the rest obtained from reference TRBV15 and TRBJ2-7, is as follows: DAMVIQNPRYQVTQFGKPVTLSCSQTLNHNVMYWYQQKSSQAPKLLFHYYDKDFNNEADTPDNFQSRRPNTSFCFLDIRSPGLGDTAMYLCATSRDSAYEQYFGPGTRLTVT.

This clone has just a few counts. This chain uses TRBV7-9 with TRBJ1-3, with D possibly being TRBD1 (6 bases). The germline gives CDR1 SEHNR, CDR2 FQNEAQ (reference sequence). Trimming took off 2 bases at V and 2 bases at J, with 10 bases between the two ends. The CDR3 covers 15 residues. The CDR3 DNA reads as TGTGCCAGCAGCTTAACAGGGACCCCTGGAAACACCATATATTTT. Amino acids: CASSLTGTPGNTIYF.

V usage is TRBV9 and J usage is TRBJ1-3; the match to TRBD1 covers 11 bases. There are 15 residues in the CDR3. Germline lookup yields CDR1 SGDLS and CDR2 YYNGEE. The ends lost 3 bases at V and 4 bases at J; junction bases unmatched: 3. The CDR3 sequence: CASSAGTGGGNTIYF. In DNA, the CDR3 is TGTGCCAGCAGCGCGGGGACAGGGGGAGGAAACACCATATATTTT.

The rearrangement uses TRBV5-1 and TRBJ2-1; 7 bases are shared with TRBD1. V was pared by 2 bases and J by 1 base, with 3 bases of the junction left unmatched. The germline V gene has CDR1 SGHRS and CDR2 YFSETQ. The CDR3 contains 15 residues. CDR3 sequence reads: CASSLTGDSYNEQFF. CDR3 coding DNA: TGCGCCAGCAGCTTAACAGGGGATTCCTACAATGAGCAGTTCTTC.

The chain combines TRBV28 with TRBJ2-7, with D tentatively TRBD2 (5 bases). This CDR3 is 14 amino acids long. CDR1 is MDHEN and CDR2 is SYDVKM in the germline V gene. V was cut by 4 bases and J by 7 bases, with 17 bases left in between. The CDR3 is CASSSPGRSDEQYF. CDR3 nucleotide sequence: TGTGCCAGCAGTTCCCCGGGAAGGTCAGATGAGCAGTACTTC.

CDR3: CASSMGPDRDTEAFF. The CDR3 DNA reads as TGCGCCAGCAGCATGGGACCGGACAGGGACACTGAAGCTTTCTTT. This chain links TRBV5-1 with TRBJ1-1; 8 nucleotides align to TRBD1. Germline lookup yields CDR1 SGHRS and CDR2 YFSETQ. The V and J ends lost 4 bases and 3 bases, in that order; junction bases with no gene match: 8. This CDR3 contains 15 residues.

The chain links TRBV28 to TRBJ1-6, with D maybe TRBD1 (6 bases). Trimming removed 5 bases at V and 9 bases at J, with 20 bases between. CDR3 size: 16 residues. CDR1 and CDR2 (germline): MDHEN, SYDVKM. DNA of the CDR3: TGTGCCAGCAGTCCACTTGGGGCAGGGGCGGTTTCACCCCTCCACTTT. As protein: CASSPLGAGAVSPLHF.

This clone showed up just a few times. The chain combines TRBV7-9 with TRBJ1-3; D is uncertain. The germline V and J ends were trimmed by 6 bases and 1 base, with 7 bases remaining between them. Germline V gene data show CDR1 as SEHNR and CDR2 as FQNEAQ (reference sequence). CDR3 length: 13 residues. The CDR3 loop is CASRAGSGNTIYF. The DNA of the CDR3 is TGTGCCAGCAGAGCGGGATCTGGAAACACCATATATTTT.

The CDR3 DNA follows: TGTGCCAGCAGTTACTACGTGGGACAGGGGAACGAGCAGTACTTC. This codes for CASSYYVGQGNEQYF. The genes are TRBV6-5 and TRBJ2-7, with TRBD1 matching over 10 bases. V shed 1 base, J shed 5 bases, and the junction held 5 bases outside the gene matches. Germline V gene sequence: CDR1 MNHEY, CDR2 SVGAGI. The length of the CDR3 is 15 residues.

The chain is built from TRBV6-5 and TRBJ1-3; D is uncertain. V lost 0 bases and J 4 bases, leaving 10 bases between the germline ends. The CDR3 covers 15 residues. CDR1 and CDR2 from the germline V gene are MNHEY and SVGAGI. CDR3 sequence reads: CASSYSGSRGNTIYF. The CDR3 DNA follows: TGTGCCAGCAGTTACTCTGGTTCGAGGGGAAACACCATATATTTT.

V and J are TRBV29-1 and TRBJ2-5, with TRBD1 as a possible D gene (5 bases). The length of the CDR3 is 12 residues. Germline CDR1 SQVTM, CDR2 ANQGSEA. V was cut by 8 bases and J by 3 bases, with 13 bases left in between. For the CDR3, the DNA is TGCAGCACCAAGTTCAGGGAAGAGACCCAGTACTTC. Its translation: CSTKFREETQYF.

V and J are TRBV5-1 and TRBJ2-1; the match to TRBD2 covers 14 bases. The ends lost 3 bases at V and 6 bases at J; junction bases unmatched: 8. Looked up from germline, CDR1 is SGHRS and CDR2 is YFSETQ. CDR3 size: 17 residues. The CDR3 region has the DNA TGCGCCAGCAGCTGGATGGGACTAGCGGGAGTAAGCAATGAGCAGTTCTTC. It is translated as CASSWMGLAGVSNEQFF.

The chain has TRBV2 and TRBJ2-7, with TRBD2 matching 7 bases. The ends lost 8 bases at V and 1 base at J; junction bases unmatched: 8. Germline loops: CDR1 SNHLY, CDR2 FYNNEI. This CDR3 contains 14 residues. In DNA, the CDR3 is TGTGCCAGCGTCCGAAGCGGGGCGTCCTACGAGCAGTACGTC. Translating gives CASVRSGASYEQYV.

The chain joins TRBV15 to TRBJ1-1; 8 bases are a match to TRBD1. Germline CDR1 reads LNHNV; CDR2 reads YYDKDF (reference sequence). The CDR3 contains 17 residues. Trimming removed 0 bases from V and 4 bases from J; junction bases left unmatched: 10. CDR3 nucleotide sequence: TGTGCCACCAGCAGAGATCCCCGGACAGGGAGGCGCACTGAAGCTTTCTTT. Its protein is CATSRDPRTGRRTEAFF.

The DNA of the CDR3 is TGCGCCAGCAGCTTAGGAGGGTCCGATGAAAAACTGTTTTTT. Its protein is CASSLGGSDEKLFF. V is TRBV5-1 and J is TRBJ1-4; D is unresolved. Germline lookup yields CDR1 SGHRS and CDR2 YFSETQ. This CDR3 has 14 amino acids. With 2 bases removed from V and 6 bases from J, the gap between germline ends came to 11 bases.

This chain joins TRBV6-6 and TRBJ1-5, with D possibly matching TRBD1 (5 bases). There are 14 residues in the CDR3. V gave up 6 bases and J gave up 2 bases, with 11 bases separating them. Germline lookup yields CDR1 MNHNY and CDR2 SVGAGI (reference sequence). CDR3 sequence: CASRGGAGNQPQHF. Here the CDR3 DNA reads TGTGCCAGCAGAGGAGGGGCTGGCAATCAGCCCCAGCATTTT.

The chain carries TRBV5-4 and TRBJ1-1; possibly TRBD1 for D (6 bases). The CDR3 length is 12 residues. Trimming took off 3 bases at V and 8 bases at J, with 11 bases between the two ends. Germline V CDR1 and CDR2: SGHNT, YYREEE (reference sequence). CDR3: CASSSTGGEAFF. In nucleotides, the CDR3 is TGTGCCAGCAGCTCGACAGGCGGAGAAGCTTTCTTT.

This rearrangement joins TRBV6-5 to TRBJ2-3; the D gene is possibly TRBD2 (5 bases). The CDR3 has 14 residues. V lost 0 bases, J lost 2 bases, and 6 bases lay in between. The V gene's germline CDR1 is MNHEY and CDR2 SVGAGI. Written as DNA, the CDR3 is TGTGCCAGCAGTTACTCGGACTTCACAGATACGCAGTATTTT. Translation: CASSYSDFTDTQYF.